This TCR beta chain was identified during a study of metastatic and nonmetastatic thyroid tumors. At the level of the study: The study looked at repertoires side by side in blood and in tumor or nodule tissue from malignant and benign thyroid patients. The study's findings and limits: Across blood and tumor, TCR beta diversity in malignant thyroid tumors was reportedly significantly higher than in benign nodules.

Patients underwent thyroid surgery, and none had received any treatment before it. This clone was observed once. Antigen specificity is unknown. Germline V gene data show CDR1 as GTSNPN and CDR2 as SVGIG (reference sequence). There are 14 residues in the CDR3. J was trimmed by 5 bases and V by 2 bases; bases with no gene match: 6. Authors' analysis steps: To classify distant metastasis in papillary thyroid cancer, a model was built from CDR3 differences across clinicopathological groups. TCRdb re-called clones from the PCR reads using MiXCR. These V and J calls originate from TCRdb's pipeline instead of the authors' own analysis. Among about 21,000 clones, roughly a quarter were seen once, and the ten largest hold about 20%.

The sequencing input was blood. This receptor was taken from a female donor with papillary thyroid cancer or a benign thyroid nodule (not recorded which). Some clones in this sample may be carry-over from other donors' samples. The J gene is TRBJ1-5, the V gene TRBV30; 7 nucleotides align to TRBD1. CDR3 protein: CAWSPLRGDQPQHF. CDR3 coding DNA: TGTGCCTGGAGTCCCCTCAGGGGGGATCAGCCCCAGCATTTT. Full variable domain (outside the CDR3, taken from reference TRBV30 and TRBJ1-5): SQTIHQWPATLVQPVGSPLSLECTVEGTSNPNLYWYRQAAGRGLQLLFYSVGIGQISSEVPQNLSASRPQDRQFILSSKKLLLSDSGFYLCAWSPLRGDQPQHFGDGTRLSIL.